The 2 T cell receptor beta chains presented below share a single source sample, sequenced in a study of blood T cell repertoires in COVID-19. Some clones are missing from TCRdb's copy, which holds only in-frame ones; the method was immunoSEQ multiplex PCR. The sample includes roughly 52,000 clones, about 82% seen only once; the top ten take approximately 25%. Sequencing was performed on peripheral blood. All receptors derive from a woman over 75 with acute or convalescent COVID-19.

The gene calls are TRBV12-3 or TRBV12-4 and TRBJ1-3; D call uncertain. V was pared by 3 bases and J by 4 bases, with 4 bases between. The CDR3 has 12 residues. The CDR3 spells CASSFGGNTIYF. Written as DNA, the CDR3 is TGTGCCAGCAGTTTCGGGGGAAACACCATATATTTT.

V usage is TRBV7-3 and J usage is TRBJ2-2; 10 bases agree with TRBD2. The CDR3 sequence is 16 residues long. V gave up 5 bases and J gave up 4 bases; unmatched junction bases: 7. Per germline, CDR1 SGHTA and CDR2 FQGTGA. Here the CDR3 DNA reads TGTGCCAGCAGCGCCTCTAGCGGGAGTGGCACCGGGGAGCTGTTTTTT. Translated, it gives CASSASSGSGTGELFF.